The 15 T cell receptor beta chains below come from one sample, sequenced in a study of a mutant IDH1 vaccine in newly diagnosed glioma. Repertoires were generated with immunoSEQ multiplex PCR, while TCRdb's copy carries only in-frame clones and drops some. The table records about 40,000 clones, around 83% of them present only once. Time point in this sample: week 11, during vaccination. Every vaccine dose comprised 300 ug of mutant IDH1 20-mer peptide plus topical imiquimod. Their cognate antigens are unknown. Sequences were derived from PBMCs, sampled from a glioma patient whose treatment included an IDH1 peptide vaccine. The source of these receptors is a man aged 40-50 years with glioma.

The V call is TRBV19, the J call TRBJ1-1, with a weak D call TRBD1 (5 bases). The ends were cut back, 6 bases at V and 4 bases at J, with 15 bases in the middle. There are 14 residues in the CDR3. Per the germline V gene, CDR1 is LNHDA and CDR2 is SQIVND (reference sequence). CDR3 sequence (DNA): TGTGCCAGTAGGTTGGGGCTAGCAAGCACTGAAGCTTTCTTT. Its protein is CASRLGLASTEAFF.

This clone appeared once. This chain links TRBV5-5 with TRBJ2-2, with D possibly being TRBD2 (5 bases). The length of the CDR3 is 15 residues. CDR1 is SGHKS, CDR2 YYEKEE, per germline (reference sequence). V was pared by 4 bases and J by 1 base, with 11 bases between. This CDR3 reads CASSHRLLNTGELFF. The DNA for the CDR3 is TGTGCCAGCAGCCACCGACTACTGAACACCGGGGAGCTGTTTTTT. Looking up the rest from reference TRBV5-5 and TRBJ2-2 gives the full variable domain: DAGVTQSPTHLIKTRGQQVTLRCSPISGHKSVSWYQQVLGQGPQFIFQYYEKEERGRGNFPDRFSARQFPNYSSELNVNALLLGDSALYLCASSHRLLNTGELFFGEGSRLTVL.

The chain links TRBV9 to TRBJ2-2; D tentatively fits TRBD1 or TRBD2 (5 bases each). Per germline, CDR1 SGDLS and CDR2 YYNGEE. The CDR3 is made up of 17 amino acids. V lost 3 bases, J lost 3 bases, and 18 bases lay in between. In DNA, the CDR3 is TGTGCCAGCAGCGGCGATTGGGGGTACGTGGACACCGGGGAGCTGTTTTTT. Its protein is CASSGDWGYVDTGELFF.

The rearrangement uses TRBV9 and TRBJ1-2; 9 bases agree with TRBD1. V was pared by 0 bases and J by 4 bases, with 10 bases of the junction left unmatched. Per the germline V gene, CDR1 is SGDLS and CDR2 is YYNGEE. This CDR3 is built from 17 residues. CDR3 protein: CASSVGVGQGSRYGYTF. CDR3 nucleotide sequence: TGTGCCAGCAGCGTAGGAGTGGGACAGGGTTCCCGCTATGGCTACACCTTC.

This clone was found once. The V gene is TRBV7-9, the J gene TRBJ1-1, with D unclear. Germline CDR1 reads SEHNR; CDR2 reads FQNEAQ (reference sequence). With 4 bases removed from V and 5 bases from J, the gap between germline ends came to 8 bases. There are 12 residues in the CDR3. The CDR3 sequence is CASSSKRTEAFF. CDR3 nucleotide sequence: TGTGCCAGCAGCTCCAAGAGGACTGAAGCTTTCTTT. Supplemented by reference TRBV7-9 and TRBJ1-1, the full variable domain reads DTGVSQNPRHKITKRGQNVTFRCDPISEHNRLYWYRQTLGQGPEFLTYFQNEAQLEKSRLLSDRFSAERPKGSFSTLEIQRTEQGDSAMYLCASSSKRTEAFFGQGTRLTVV.

The rearrangement links TRBV15 to TRBJ2-7; no definite D call. Trimming shortened V by 2 bases and J by 2 bases, and 19 bases separated the two germline ends. CDR1 is LNHNV, CDR2 YYDKDF, per germline (reference sequence). The CDR3 consists of 17 residues. Here the CDR3 DNA reads TGTGCCACCAGCAGAATTCGTTTCCTCCCAAGCCCCTACGAGCAGTACTTC. It codes for CATSRIRFLPSPYEQYF.

The chain is built from TRBV29-1 and TRBJ1-3; D unresolved. V was clipped by 6 bases and J by 0 bases, with 12 bases between them. Germline V lookup: CDR1 SQVTM, CDR2 ANQGSEA. The CDR3 length is 14 residues. The CDR3 region has the DNA TGCAGCGTAGCTCACCACGGCTCTGGAAACACCATATATTTT. Its translation: CSVAHHGSGNTIYF.

The V call is TRBV12-5, the J call TRBJ2-7; D possibly corresponds to TRBD1 (5 bases). CDR3 length equals 14 residues. Trimming took 1 base from V and 0 from J, leaving 7 bases between them. Looked up from germline, CDR1 is LGHNT and CDR2 is FRNRAP. Here the CDR3 DNA reads TGTGCTAGTGGTTTGGGGGGCGGCTCCTACGAGCAGTACTTC. It codes for CASGLGGGSYEQYF.

This chain connects TRBV27 to TRBJ2-7, with TRBD2 as a possible D gene (6 bases). Germline V gives CDR1 MNHEY, CDR2 SMNVEV (reference sequence). The CDR3 runs 15 residues. V was trimmed by 6 bases and J by 0 bases, leaving 15 bases between them. The CDR3 spells CASSFSGPSSYEQYF. In DNA, the CDR3 is TGTGCCAGCAGCTTTAGCGGTCCAAGCTCCTACGAGCAGTACTTC.

In the case of this clone: Lacking the conserved final phenylalanine or tryptophan, this CDR3 likely reflects a read error. No DNA is shown, since the ends of the CDR3 on it are uncertain; the CDR3 is the one TCRdb lists. The J gene is TRBJ1-1, the V gene TRBV7-9. From germline, CDR1 is SEHNR and CDR2 FQNEAQ (reference sequence). The CDR3 spans 11 residues, counting both ends. Here the CDR3 reads CASSLSREMFL.

This chain uses TRBV15 with TRBJ1-1; D is perhaps TRBD1 (6 bases). The V gene's germline CDR1 is LNHNV and CDR2 YYDKDF (reference sequence). The CDR3 spans 13 residues. Deletions cut 3 bases from V and 3 bases from J, with 8 bases between. CDR3 sequence: CATSSRGYTEAFF. CDR3 bases: TGTGCCACCAGCAGTAGGGGGTACACTGAAGCTTTCTTT.

The CDR3 here is CASSGQPSWRLRGTDTQYF. The CDR3 nucleotides read TGTGCCAGCTCAGGACAGCCCAGCTGGAGGCTGCGGGGCACAGATACGCAGTATTTT. The chain combines TRBV18 with TRBJ2-3, with D perhaps TRBD1 (6 bases). CDR3 length: 19 amino acids. Germline CDR1 and CDR2: KGHSH and LQKENI. V lost 5 bases, J lost 1 base, and 25 bases lay in between.

In its sample, this clone was seen once. The V and J genes are TRBV6-6 and TRBJ1-4; the D gene is possibly TRBD1 (5 bases). Deletions cut 2 bases from V and 4 bases from J, with 11 bases between. Per germline, CDR1 MNHNY and CDR2 SVGAGI (reference sequence). The CDR3 extends over 15 amino acids. In DNA form, the CDR3 reads TGTGCCAGCAGTTACGGGCAGGGAGATAATGAAAAACTGTTTTTT. Translation gives CASSYGQGDNEKLFF.

This chain's CDR3 is CASSVDRVYEAFF. Written as DNA, the CDR3 is TGTGCCAGCAGTGTTGACAGGGTCTATGAAGCTTTCTTT. The chain uses TRBV6-1 and TRBJ1-1, with TRBD1 matching over 7 bases. CDR1 and CDR2 (germline): MNHNS, SASEGT. This CDR3 has 13 residues. V dropped 4 bases and J dropped 7; count of bases not matched to a gene: 6.

The CDR3 sequence: CASSHDGTSGNDIQYF. The CDR3 nucleotides are TGCGCCAGCAGCCACGACGGGACTAGCGGGAATGACATTCAGTACTTC. This chain links TRBV5-1 with TRBJ2-4; 13 bases line up with TRBD2. The CDR3 totals 16 residues. CDR1 and CDR2 from the germline V gene are SGHRS and YFSETQ. The V gene end was trimmed by 4 bases and the J gene end by 8 bases; junction bases not matched to a gene: 9.